The entry that follows covers one T cell receptor beta chain sequence. Participants were aged about 18 to 89 years from around 24 US areas. Each exposed participant met a COVID-19 case in the 2 weeks preceding study entry. CDR1 KGHDR and CDR2 SFDVKD come from the germline V gene. The germline V and J ends were trimmed by 3 bases and 4 bases, with 11 bases remaining between them. This CDR3 has 15 amino acids. The entry originates in a study of blood T cell repertoires in COVID-19. Whole-study context: Collection of acute and convalescent COVID-19 samples took place in the United States, Italy and Spain. Sources were T cells, B-cell-depleted T cells, or PBMCs; the material itself was cDNA or gDNA.

Generated by immunoSEQ multiplex PCR, the TCRdb table keeps only in-frame clones and is missing some. The repertoire holds 200,000 to 300,000 clones, with about 90% as singletons. The TCR was taken from a woman in her 40s who had been exposed to COVID-19. Sequenced: PBMCs or T cells enriched from blood (not recorded which). The chain carries TRBV24-1 and TRBJ2-2; D gene ambiguous. The CDR3 protein is CATSDPRAATGELFF. The CDR3 DNA is TGTGCCACCAGTGATCCGCGAGCTGCCACCGGGGAGCTGTTTTTT.